This TCR beta chain was recorded in a study of early T cells in non-severe SARS-CoV-2 infection. Study background: It was bulk RNA from unsorted whole blood that was sequenced, and the chains were unpaired.

As part of library construction, unique molecular identifiers were attached to individual cDNA molecules. Via MiXCR, TCRdb re-called the 5' RACE reads, giving one row per CDR3 protein. The repertoire holds 75,000 or so distinct CDR3 sequences, with more than 13% as singletons. The length of the CDR3 is 16 residues. Germline V gene data show CDR1 as SGHDN and CDR2 as FVKESK. V lost 2 bases and J lost 4, with 14 bases in between. The clonotype was recovered from an adult who was a healthcare worker with PCR-confirmed SARS-CoV-2 infection or an uninfected control (not recorded which). Input material: whole blood. The chain uses TRBV14 and TRBJ2-2; D might be TRBD2 (5 bases). The CDR3 sequence: CASSQYRGRVTGELFF. The CDR3 DNA reads as TGTGCCAGCAGCCAATACAGAGGGCGCGTCACCGGGGAGCTGTTTTTT.